This T cell receptor beta chain was captured in a study of human T cells and chemical hapten exposure (dated by TCRdb to 2020 to 2022). Regarding the study in general: Libraries were pooled for sequencing, and per-sample TCR yields varied mainly because of small differences in library volumes within the pool. This study followed changes in the peripheral blood TCR repertoire in vivo during primary and secondary sensitization of alopecia patients to the hapten diphenylcyclopropenone (DPC). Both TCR alpha and TCR beta chains were sequenced from each blood RNA sample. The paper as a whole reports these results and caveats: No change with DPC sensitization was found in the number of TCRs above 1 in 1000 frequency, and no evidence of global repertoire structure alterations was found. After repeated subsampling, changes were observed in the strength of the expansion versus patch-test correlation and in the threshold at which the correlation became significant.

The table lists this clonotype with a few counts. Its specific antigen is unknown. Qualities for individual bases were not recorded, and no much larger clone is one base off. The germline V gene provides CDR1 MNHEY and CDR2 SVGEGT. The V and J ends are trimmed by 5 bases and 7 bases, leaving 10 bases between them. Taken from cysteine to phenylalanine, the CDR3 has 12 residues. Only the CDR3 region is kept as DNA, spanning 36 bases read in frame from base 1. The label giving this sample's time point can be read as: healthy volunteer bleed at 2 weeks. Total RNA was extracted from unfractionated whole blood collected in Tempus Blood RNA tubes. About 5 healthy volunteers served as TCR sequencing controls and were bled at day 0, 2 weeks and 6 weeks. Library creation used RACE. The run used a NextSeq 500. During library preparation, unique molecular identifiers were attached to individual cDNA molecules so that TCRs could be counted in a quantitative, reproducible way. Concerning the study's data processing: The median number of TCRs per sample was approximately 93,000, ranging from about 20,000 to 700,000. V, J and CDR3 annotation of the TCR reads was performed with the Decombinator software suite. To make PS versus PT1 abundance plots, every sample was subsampled to the same number of TCRs (28,000). TCRs were defined as expanded if absent before sensitization and observed at least eight times at the 2-week time point. The raw public data were reprocessed by TCRdb itself: fastp quality trimming at Q25, MiXCR clonotype calling, in-frame beta chains only. Identical CDR3 proteins give one entry, which carries the most common genes and DNA. What appears here as the V and J calls and clone size reflects TCRdb's work, not the paper's. This sample is represented by tens of thousands of distinct CDR3 sequences; approximately 4.5% of them were singletons. In total, the top ten clones hold about 1.5% of the sample.

The V and J genes are TRBV6-2 or TRBV6-3 and TRBJ2-3; the D gene is perhaps TRBD2, from 5 matching bases. The origin of this receptor is a female donor in good health. Some clones in this sample may be carry-over from other donors' samples. The sequenced material came from whole blood. Read as DNA, the sequence is TGTGCCAGCAGTCCAGGACTTAATACGCAGTATTTT. Its coded protein is CASSPGLNTQYF.